These T cell receptor beta chains were read from a single sample in a study of cytomegalovirus exposure and HLA in healthy donors. The assay was immunoSEQ multiplex PCR, and TCRdb's table has in-frame clones only and misses some. The data contain approximately 150,000 clones, about 89% of them seen just once; the ten biggest clones take up over 3%. The sequenced material came from PBMCs. The receptors come from a woman aged 18 to 35 in good health and CMV-seropositive. CDR3s include the opening cysteine and the closing phenylalanine or tryptophan. The D gene is left open where the match is weak. Where a row states a size, it is once, few, many or the class of an expanded clone; other rows omit it.

v_gene	j_gene	d_gene	abundance	CDR3nt	CDR3aa
TRBV27	TRBJ2-7	TRBD2	NA	TGTGCCAGCAGTTTATCGCCGGGACTAGCGGGACCATACGAGCAGTACTTC	CASSLSPGLAGPYEQYF
TRBV5-1	TRBJ2-7	TRBD2	NA	TGCGCCAGCAGCTTGGGAGGACTAGCGGGTTCCTACGAGCAGTACTTC	CASSLGGLAGSYEQYF
TRBV7-2	TRBJ2-7	NA	few	TGTGCCAGCAGCGAATTGACTAGGACCTACGAGCAGTACTTC	CASSELTRTYEQYF
TRBV7-2	TRBJ1-1	NA	NA	TGTGCCAGCAGCCTACAGGGTATCGGCACTGAAGCTTTCTTT	CASSLQGIGTEAFF
TRBV5-1	TRBJ2-4	TRBD2	NA	TGCGCCAGCAGCTTTAGCGGGGGGCGTGAAAACATTCAGTACTTC	CASSFSGGRENIQYF
TRBV5-4	TRBJ2-5	TRBD2	NA	TGTGCCAGCAGCTTGACTAGCGGTACGCAAGAGACCCAGTACTTC	CASSLTSGTQETQYF
TRBV10-3	TRBJ2-2	NA	NA	TGTGCCATCAGTGAGCGCGACACCGGGGAGCTGTTTTTT	CAISERDTGELFF
TRBV7-2	TRBJ2-3	NA	NA	TGTGCCAGCAGCCCACTCCGGGATACGCAGTATTTT	CASSPLRDTQYF
TRBV6-6	TRBJ2-7	NA	NA	TGTGCCAGCAGTTACCAGGACCATAGGGGGTACGAGCAGTACTTC	CASSYQDHRGYEQYF
TRBV6-5	TRBJ2-1	TRBD2	NA	TGTGCCAGCAGTTACTCGATCGGGAGGGGTAATGAGCAGTTCTTC	CASSYSIGRGNEQFF
TRBV7-2	TRBJ2-2	TRBD1	once	TGTGCCAGCAGCTCCGGGACAGCCTTGAACACCGGGGAGCTGTTTTTT	CASSSGTALNTGELFF
TRBV7-9	TRBJ1-1	TRBD1	NA	TGTGCCAGCAGCCCCGCTAGGGGGCGTGGCACTGAAGCTTTCTTT	CASSPARGRGTEAFF
TRBV5-4	TRBJ1-2	NA	NA	TGTGCCAGCAGCTCGGGGGTCGAGGGCTATGGCTACACCTTC	CASSSGVEGYGYTF
TRBV29-1	TRBJ2-3	TRBD2	NA	TGCAGCGTCTCCACTAGCGGTGCGGTTATCGATACGCAGTATTTT	CSVSTSGAVIDTQYF
TRBV4-2	TRBJ2-7	NA	few	TGTGCCAGCAGCCAAGGTACGGGTCTCTACGAGCAGTACTTC	CASSQGTGLYEQYF
TRBV6-5	TRBJ1-2	NA	NA	TGTGCCAGCAGCTTGGCCCCGGGAGGTAACTATGGCTACACCTTC	CASSLAPGGNYGYTF
TRBV9	TRBJ1-2	NA	once	TGTGCCAGCAGCGTAGAACCAGGTCGCGTCTATGGCTACACCTTC	CASSVEPGRVYGYTF
TRBV7-8	TRBJ2-1	TRBD1	NA	TGTGCCAGCAGCCCGGACAGGGGGAGTGCTGAGCAGTTCTTC	CASSPDRGSAEQFF
TRBV7-8	TRBJ2-5	TRBD2	NA	TGTGCCAGCAGCGTCCTAGCGGGAGGTCCGGAGACCCAGTACTTC	CASSVLAGGPETQYF
TRBV5-4	TRBJ2-4	TRBD2	NA	TGTGCCAGCAGCTTGGTTGGACTAGAATCAAACATTCAGTACTTC	CASSLVGLESNIQYF
TRBV27	TRBJ2-5	NA	NA	TGTGCCAGCAGTTTCAACTTTCCCCACAGGACGGACCAAGAGACCCAGTACTTC	CASSFNFPHRTDQETQYF
TRBV27	TRBJ2-3	TRBD2	NA	TGTGCCAGCAGACCCGGGGCTAGCGGGAGGGTGGGAGATACGCAGTATTTT	CASRPGASGRVGDTQYF
TRBV4-2	TRBJ2-2	NA	NA	TGTGCCAGCAGCCAAGCTGGAGACACCGGGGAGCTGTTTTTT	CASSQAGDTGELFF
TRBV4-1	TRBJ2-3	TRBD2	NA	TGCGCCAGCAGCCAATCCTCTAGCGGGAGTGGAGAAGATACGCAGTATTTT	CASSQSSSGSGEDTQYF
TRBV4-1	TRBJ2-7	NA	NA	TGCGCCAGCAGCTTCACTCCCCAGCGCCCCTACGAGCAGTACTTC	CASSFTPQRPYEQYF
TRBV18	TRBJ1-5	TRBD1	NA	TGTGCCAGCTCACCGGACAGGGTAGCTCAGCCCCAGCATTTT	CASSPDRVAQPQHF
TRBV30	TRBJ1-2	NA	NA	TGTGCCTGGAGTGTGGTGGGGCGAGGCTATGGCTACACCTTC	CAWSVVGRGYGYTF
TRBV28	TRBJ2-6	NA	once	TGTGCCAGCAGTTTACCCCAGGGGCCCTCTGGGGCCAACGTCCTGACTTTC	CASSLPQGPSGANVLTF
TRBV6-5	TRBJ1-2	NA	NA	TGTGCCAGCAGTTACCTCGGGGGGGCAGGGACCTATGGCTACACCTTC	CASSYLGGAGTYGYTF
TRBV5-1	TRBJ2-1	TRBD2	once	TGCGCCAGCAGCTCAGTGGGGACTAGCGGGAGTTTCGGCTACAATGAGCAGTTCTTC	CASSSVGTSGSFGYNEQFF
TRBV13	TRBJ1-4	NA	NA	TGTGCCAGCAGCTTGGTAGGGGCTAATGAAAAACTGTTTTTT	CASSLVGANEKLFF